The rows below give T cell receptor beta chains drawn from one sample of a study of blood T cell repertoires in COVID-19. The assay was immunoSEQ multiplex PCR, and TCRdb's table has in-frame clones only and misses some. The sample yields 31,000 or so clones, 70% to 90% seen once. The sample was peripheral blood. Receptors were obtained from a human donor with active COVID-19. The donor label of this sample is uncertain. Both conserved end residues are part of each CDR3. Fields, in order: J gene, V gene, clone size, D gene, CDR3 DNA, CDR3 protein. A D gene is named only where the DNA matches it firmly. The size field is filled for only some rows; it gives once, few, many or a size class.

TRBJ2-7	TRBV19	-	TRBD2	TGTGCCAGTAGTCCCGGGACTAGCGGCTACGAGCAGTACTTC	CASSPGTSGYEQYF
TRBJ2-2	TRBV9	-	-	TGTGCCAGCAGCCCCAAGGGGCAGGGGAACACCGGGGAGCTGTTTTTT	CASSPKGQGNTGELFF
TRBJ2-3	TRBV5-5	once	TRBD2	TGTGCCAGCAGCCAGGGAGGGGGCACAGATACGCAGTATTTT	CASSQGGGTDTQYF
TRBJ2-1	TRBV7-9	once	TRBD2	TGTGCCAGCAGGGAAAGCGGGAGACTCTACAATGAGCAGTTCTTC	CASRESGRLYNEQFF
TRBJ2-7	TRBV4-1	-	TRBD1	TGCGCCAGCAGCCAAACTGGGACAGGGAAACGGCGGTCCTACGAGCAGTACTTC	CASSQTGTGKRRSYEQYF
TRBJ1-1	TRBV6-5	-	TRBD1	TGTGCCAGCAGTCCCGGGACAGGGCGCACTGAAGCTTTCTTT	CASSPGTGRTEAFF
TRBJ1-2	TRBV19	-	-	TGTGCCAGTAGTATAGTAGCAGGGGATGGCTACACCTTC	CASSIVAGDGYTF
TRBJ1-1	TRBV6-1	-	TRBD1	TGTGCCAGCAGTGAGGGACAGGGCGGTTACACTGAAGCTTTCTTT	CASSEGQGGYTEAFF
TRBJ2-7	TRBV7-2	-	-	TGTGCCAGCAGCCCCATCCCGGGTTCGACCTACGAGCAGTACTTC	CASSPIPGSTYEQYF
TRBJ2-5	TRBV7-2	-	TRBD2	TGTGCCAGCAGCTCAGCATTAGCGGGGGCCATAGGGGAGACCCAGTACTTC	CASSSALAGAIGETQYF
TRBJ1-1	TRBV25-1	-	TRBD1	TGTGCCAGCAGTGACACGGGACAGGGGTCACCTGAAGCTTTCTTT	CASSDTGQGSPEAFF
TRBJ2-4	TRBV19	-	-	TGTGCCAGTAGTATAGGCGGGAATGACATTCAGTACTTC	CASSIGGNDIQYF
TRBJ2-7	TRBV4-3	-	-	TGCGCCAGCGGCCTTCACACGGGGAGAGGAGAGCAGTACTTC	CASGLHTGRGEQYF
TRBJ2-7	TRBV28	-	TRBD2	TGTGCCAGCAGTTTAACTAGCGGCGCCTACGAGCAGTACTTC	CASSLTSGAYEQYF
TRBJ1-5	TRBV18	-	-	TGTGCCAGCTCTGGAGGGCAGGGAGGCCAGCCCCAGCATTTT	CASSGGQGGQPQHF
TRBJ2-7	TRBV7-8	-	-	TGTGCCAGCAGCTTAGTCGGCGGGGCCCTCTACGAGCAGTACTTC	CASSLVGGALYEQYF
TRBJ2-1	TRBV19	once	TRBD2	TGTGCCAGTAGCACTAGCGGTAAACGTTACAATGAGCAGTTCTTC	CASSTSGKRYNEQFF
TRBJ1-2	TRBV10-3	-	TRBD1	TGTGCCATCAGTGGGGGCGACGGGGGGACCCCGGGACAGGAGACCTACGGCTACACCTTC	CAISGGDGGTPGQETYGYTF
TRBJ2-1	TRBV29-1	-	TRBD2	TGCAGCGTTGAAAGCACTAGCGGGGGGGTGAAAAGCTCCTACAATGAGCAGTTCTTC	CSVESTSGGVKSSYNEQFF
TRBJ1-4	TRBV6-5	-	-	TGTGCCAGCAGTTACTCGGACACCCGATACGAAAAACTGTTTTTT	CASSYSDTRYEKLFF